A selection of T cell receptor beta chains follows, all from one sample in a study of blood T cell repertoires in COVID-19. Produced via immunoSEQ multiplex PCR; TCRdb's table is partial and in-frame only. The table includes about 140,000 clones, roughly 84% detected once. The sequenced material came from PBMCs or T cells enriched from blood (not recorded which). The receptors derive from a middle-aged man with acute COVID-19. The CDR3 runs from the conserved cysteine through the conserved F or W.

V gene	J gene	CDR3 protein
TRBV27	TRBJ1-6	CASRQGNSPLHF
TRBV5-1	TRBJ2-3	CASSLAIDEPKPYF
TRBV30	TRBJ2-1	CAWTEGAYNEQFF
TRBV7-2	TRBJ1-6	CASSSATGNSPLHF
TRBV19	TRBJ2-3	CASSIGWQRTTNTDTQYF
TRBV3-1/TRBV3-2	TRBJ2-7	CASTQPGTYEQYF
TRBV30	TRBJ2-3	CAWRYSGAEVDTQYF
TRBV27	TRBJ2-7	CASSLSQYASYEQYF
TRBV11-2	TRBJ1-2	CASSLSTANYGYTF
TRBV7-6	TRBJ2-3	CASSSTGVEADTQYF
TRBV27	TRBJ2-7	CASSLWILAGVSVPDEQYF
TRBV19	TRBJ1-6	CASTQTPGQVGSPLHF
TRBV27	TRBJ1-1	CASSLAGIGTEAFF
TRBV7-2	TRBJ2-5	CASSFRGRFQETQYF
TRBV29-1	TRBJ2-7	CSVTDIGPYEQYF
TRBV30	TRBJ1-5	CAWSGGQKDQPQHF
TRBV4-2	TRBJ2-1	CASSQLAGADEQFF
TRBV28	TRBJ1-4	CASSSTRWSGEKLFF
TRBV20-1	TRBJ1-5	CSARSQGAQHF
TRBV3-1/TRBV3-2	TRBJ1-2	CASSTLGQGADGYTF
TRBV10-1	TRBJ1-6	CASSESRTENSPLHF
TRBV28	TRBJ2-1	CASTLFQGNNEQFF
TRBV19	TRBJ2-5	CASSVVLFRETQYF
TRBV5-1	TRBJ2-1	CASSPPGQGADEQFF
TRBV28	TRBJ1-5	CASSLWGAYSNQPQHF
TRBV27	TRBJ2-5	CASSPGLQETQYF
TRBV4-1	TRBJ2-3	CASSLRDRVADTQYF
TRBV9	TRBJ2-1	CASSVRGVDEQFF
TRBV19	TRBJ2-2	CASSTGTLGELFF
TRBV12-3/TRBV12-4	TRBJ2-5	CASSPAGPPHF
TRBV11-2	TRBJ2-7	CASSPSGYYEQYF
TRBV24-1	TRBJ2-7	CATSDLHRDRGYEQYF
TRBV6-5	TRBJ1-2	CASSPGGDRGGGYTF
TRBV3-1/TRBV3-2	TRBJ2-3	CASSSDRDADTQYF
TRBV7-2	TRBJ1-6	CASSLDRGSGSPLHF
TRBV5-1	TRBJ1-4	CASSLETGSNEKLFF
TRBV6-5	TRBJ1-4	CASRRTATNEKLFF
TRBV5-4	TRBJ1-1	CASSTLDRARNTEAFF
TRBV5-1	TRBJ2-3	CASSSDTPPDTQYF
TRBV19	TRBJ2-7	CASSATSGEHYEQYF
TRBV10-1	TRBJ1-1	CASSLYKDTEAFF
TRBV3-1/TRBV3-2	TRBJ2-3	CASSQGGLASHRSQYF
TRBV7-9	TRBJ1-2	CASMPSGGAFIHGYTF
TRBV7-8	TRBJ1-1	CASSPGGGGVSNTEAFF
TRBV18	TRBJ2-7	CASSPPGRVGSNEQYF
TRBV7-2	TRBJ2-3	CASRPAGSSTDTQYF
TRBV29-1	TRBJ2-5	CSVGGGTATQYF
TRBV6-7	TRBJ2-1	CASSYEASANNEQFF
TRBV20-1	TRBJ2-5	CSARGRETQYF
TRBV5-1	TRBJ2-3	CASSLDGSTDTQYF
TRBV12-3/TRBV12-4	TRBJ1-1	CASSANRGTEAFF
TRBV13	TRBJ2-2	CASRDREGRATGELFF
TRBV15	TRBJ2-5	CATSRDWRGAPGETQYF
TRBV6-2/TRBV6-3	TRBJ2-1	CASSYSRRAYNEQFF
TRBV5-8	TRBJ1-6	CASSPDFSTLSSYNSPLHF